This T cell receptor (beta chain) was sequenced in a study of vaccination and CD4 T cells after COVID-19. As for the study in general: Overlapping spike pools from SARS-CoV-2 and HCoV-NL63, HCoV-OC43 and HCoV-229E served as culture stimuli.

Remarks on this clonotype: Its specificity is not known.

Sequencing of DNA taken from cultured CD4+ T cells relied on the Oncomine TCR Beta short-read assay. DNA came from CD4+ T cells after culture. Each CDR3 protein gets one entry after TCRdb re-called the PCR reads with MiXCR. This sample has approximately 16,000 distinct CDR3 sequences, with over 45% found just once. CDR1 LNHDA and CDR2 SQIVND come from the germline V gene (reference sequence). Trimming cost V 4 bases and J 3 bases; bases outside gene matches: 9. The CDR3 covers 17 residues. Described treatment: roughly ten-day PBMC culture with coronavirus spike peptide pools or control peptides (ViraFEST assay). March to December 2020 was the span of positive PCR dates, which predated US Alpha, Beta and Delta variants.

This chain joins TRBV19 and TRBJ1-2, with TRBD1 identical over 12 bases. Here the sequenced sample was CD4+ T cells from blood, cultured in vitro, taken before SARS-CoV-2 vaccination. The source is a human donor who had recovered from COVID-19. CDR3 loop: CASSTRDRGLVDYGYTF. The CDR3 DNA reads TGTGCCAGTAGTACCCGGGACAGGGGGCTGGTGGACTATGGCTACACCTTC.